These 23 T cell receptor beta chains share one sample of origin, sequenced in a study of Graves' ophthalmopathy and Graves' hyperthyroidism (dated by TCRdb to about 2018). Sequencing relied on an Illumina HiSeq 2000. TCR beta CDR3 regions were amplified from RNA transcripts for repertoire sequencing. A first-round RT-PCR used HTBI primers with the Qiagen OneStep RT-PCR kit, followed by a second-round multiplex PCR, size selection and purification. Using fastp trimming at Q25 and MiXCR clonotype assembly, TCRdb reanalyzed the public sequencing data and kept in-frame beta chains. Merged by CDR3 protein, the rows form single entries marked with the most common genes and DNA. Recorded for this sample are about 660,000 distinct CDR3 sequences; about two fifths of them occurred a single time. Together, the top ten hold roughly 3% of the sample. Sequencing was done on a sample of peripheral blood. All receptors come from an adult man with Graves' ophthalmopathy.

The V gene is TRBV25-1, the J gene TRBJ1-4; 9 bases agree with TRBD1. The CDR3 runs 18 residues. CDR1 is MGHDK, CDR2 SYGVNS, per germline. The trim removed 8 bases at V and 3 bases at J, leaving 16 bases unmatched. The CDR3 loop reads CASSQAGTGLPPNEKLFF. In DNA form, the CDR3 reads TGTGCCAGCTCACAAGCCGGGACAGGGTTGCCACCTAATGAAAAACTGTTTTTT.

The V gene is TRBV27, the J gene TRBJ2-7; tentatively, D is TRBD1 (6 bases). CDR1 and CDR2 (germline): MNHEY, SMNVEV (reference sequence). Deletions cut 0 bases from V and 4 bases from J, with 13 bases between. The CDR3 extends over 15 amino acids. In nucleotides, the CDR3 is TGTGCCAGCAGTTTATCCAGGGGCCCTGGGTACGAGCAGTACTTC. Translated, it gives CASSLSRGPGYEQYF.

The CDR3 region is CASVRDRSNYGYTF. In DNA form, the CDR3 reads TGTGCCAGCGTTAGGGACAGATCTAACTATGGCTACACCTTC. The J gene is TRBJ1-2, the V gene TRBV10-3; 7 nucleotides align to TRBD1. The CDR3 has 14 residues. Germline CDR1 ENHRY, CDR2 SYGVKD. Trimming took 10 bases from V and 0 from J; bases not matched to a gene: 8.

On this clonotype itself: This may stem from a read error, because a much larger clone lies one nucleotide away. The V call is TRBV20-1, the J call TRBJ1-2; 9 bases line up with TRBD1. Germline V gives CDR1 DFQATT, CDR2 SNEGSKA (reference sequence). The V and J ends lost 1 base and 5 bases, in that order; junction bases with no gene match: 11. The CDR3 is 16 amino acids. The CDR3 DNA reads as TGCAGTGCTAGAGCCCGGGACAGGGAATCGGGTTATGGCTACACCTTC. Its protein product is CSARARDRESGYGYTF.

The chain carries TRBV6-2 or TRBV6-3 and TRBJ2-5; perhaps TRBD1 as D (6 bases). V was pared by 6 bases and J by 1 base, with 9 bases between. This CDR3 contains 13 residues. Germline values: CDR1 MNHEY, CDR2 SVGEGT. The CDR3 here is CASRRDTQETQYF. CDR3 nucleotide sequence: TGTGCCAGCAGGAGGGACACCCAAGAGACCCAGTACTTC.

This clonotype was detected only a few times. The chain employs TRBV29-1 and TRBJ2-7; tentatively, D is TRBD2 (7 bases). In germline, CDR1 is SQVTM, CDR2 ANQGSEA. The CDR3 is 14 residues long. The V end lost 6 bases, the J end lost 0 bases, and 15 bases lay between the germline ends. The CDR3 nucleotides read TGCAGCGTCCGAAAGGGGGGGAGCTCCTACGAGCAGTACTTC. Translation gives CSVRKGGSSYEQYF.

In its sample, this clonotype was seen once. The chain is built from TRBV2 and TRBJ1-5, with D tentatively TRBD1 (5 bases). Germline-derived CDR1 and CDR2 are SNHLY and FYNNEI. V was cut by 7 bases and J by 3 bases, with 19 bases left in between. The CDR3 length is 16 residues. The CDR3 sequence is CASTSFGGFTNQPQHF. The CDR3 bases are TGTGCCAGCACCTCGTTCGGGGGGTTTACCAATCAGCCCCAGCATTTT.

V and J are TRBV7-2 and TRBJ1-4, with a tentative D call TRBD1 (5 bases). CDR1 and CDR2 (germline): SGHTA, FQGNSA. The V and J ends lost 5 bases and 7 bases respectively, with 20 bases between them. This CDR3 comprises 16 residues. The CDR3 bases are TGTGCCAGCAGCCCTGGCGGGAGGGGTTTGGGTGAAAAACTGTTTTTT. This encodes CASSPGGRGLGEKLFF.

This clonotype was observed at least ten times. The rearrangement uses TRBV12-3 or TRBV12-4 and TRBJ1-1; no clear D. V lost 4 bases, J lost 4 bases, and 7 bases lay in between. This CDR3 has 12 amino acids. For the CDR3, the DNA is TGTGCCAGCAGTTCTGGTGGCACTGAAGCTTTCTTT. It translates to CASSSGGTEAFF.

This chain uses TRBV7-8 with TRBJ1-5; a possible D gene is TRBD1 (6 bases). Germline V gene data show CDR1 as SGHVS and CDR2 as FQNEAQ. V lost 4 bases and J lost 1, with 14 bases in between. The CDR3 runs to 16 residues. The CDR3 DNA is TGTGCCAGCAGCTACTACAGGGTGGCGAGCAATCAGCCCCAGCATTTT. Amino acid sequence: CASSYYRVASNQPQHF.

This clonotype occurred many times. The V gene is TRBV7-2, the J gene TRBJ1-6; the match to TRBD1 covers 10 bases. This CDR3 region has 16 residues. The V gene's germline CDR1 is SGHTA and CDR2 FQGNSA. J lost 7 bases, V lost 5 bases, and 8 bases had no gene match. The CDR3 reads CASSPTPGQGNSPLHF. In nucleotides, the CDR3 is TGTGCCAGCAGCCCAACGCCGGGACAGGGGAATTCACCCCTCCACTTT.

This clonotype has a handful of counts. The chain links TRBV7-2 to TRBJ2-2; either TRBD1 or TRBD2 may supply D (5 bases each). From germline, CDR1 is SGHTA and CDR2 FQGNSA. Trimming shortened V by 5 bases and J by 6 bases, and 13 bases separated the two germline ends. CDR3 length: 14 amino acids. CDR3 sequence: CASSDGRDPGELFF. In DNA, the CDR3 is TGTGCCAGCAGCGACGGTCGGGACCCCGGGGAGCTGTTTTTT.

This clonotype was counted once. J is TRBJ1-4 and V is TRBV7-2; no clear D. This CDR3 has 16 residues. V was clipped by 5 bases and J by 1 base, with 14 bases between them. Germline CDR1 SGHTA, CDR2 FQGNSA. The CDR3 spells CASSHPPGQTNEKLFF. The CDR3 bases are TGTGCCAGCAGCCACCCCCCCGGGCAAACTAATGAAAAACTGTTTTTT.

The V call is TRBV10-2, the J call TRBJ1-6; 11 bases line up with TRBD1. The V segment lost 7 bases and the J segment 9 bases; nucleotides outside the gene matches: 8. This CDR3 is built from 15 residues. Germline CDR1 is WSHSY and CDR2 is SAAADI. CDR3 DNA sequence: TGCGCCAGCACGGGACAGGGGGAGACTTCTTCACCCCTCCACTTT. The encoded protein is CASTGQGETSSPLHF.

The CDR3: CASSGGGETVSEAFF. Written as DNA, the CDR3 is TGTGCCAGCAGCGGAGGGGGGGAGACGGTGTCTGAAGCTTTCTTT. The chain joins TRBV9 to TRBJ1-1; a weak D match, TRBD1 (6 bases). The germline V gene encodes CDR1 SGDLS and CDR2 YYNGEE. The CDR3 loop spans 15 amino acids. V was pared by 3 bases and J by 6 bases, with 18 bases between.

The chain couples TRBV24-1 to TRBJ2-7; no clear D. The J call may be in error: the DNA end matches TRBJ2-1 better. This CDR3 is 13 amino acids long. CDR1 KGHDR and CDR2 SFDVKD come from the germline V gene. The CDR3 protein is CATSDETPDEQFF. In nucleotides, the CDR3 is TGTGCCACCAGTGATGAAACACCGGATGAGCAGTTCTTC.

The chain recombines TRBV4-1 with TRBJ2-7; perhaps TRBD1 as D (6 bases). CDR1 is MGHRA and CDR2 is YSYEKL in the germline V gene. V was shortened by 7 bases and J by 4 bases, with 17 bases between the two germline ends. The CDR3 covers 14 residues. CDR3 DNA: TGCGCCAGCATCCACTCGACAGGTCCTTACGAGCAGTACTTC. Translating it yields CASIHSTGPYEQYF.

V usage is TRBV19 and J usage is TRBJ1-4; no firm D call. Trimming removed 4 bases at V and 0 bases at J, with 6 bases between. The germline V gene has CDR1 LNHDA and CDR2 SQIVND (reference sequence). This CDR3 region has 14 residues. In nucleotides, the CDR3 is TGTGCCAGTAGTAGCCTTGCAACTAATGAAAAACTGTTTTTT. It encodes CASSSLATNEKLFF.

As regards this clonotype: One end of the junction fails to match germline, which may point to a read error. The chain carries TRBV10-3 and TRBJ2-2, with D maybe TRBD2 (6 bases). Per germline, CDR1 ENHRY and CDR2 SYGVKD. The CDR3 has 10 residues. The CDR3 protein is CASLSGGLFF. CDR3 coding DNA: TGTGCCAGCCTTTCCGGGGGGCTGTTTTTT.

Only a few counts were recorded for this clonotype. The chain employs TRBV6-6 and TRBJ1-2; D unclear. CDR3 length: 13 amino acids. From germline, CDR1 is MNHNY and CDR2 SVGAGI (reference sequence). Trimming took off 6 bases at V and 4 bases at J, with 12 bases between the two ends. The CDR3 DNA is TGTGCCAGCAGGGGAGCCCTGATCTATGGCTACACCTTC. This gives the protein CASRGALIYGYTF.

This clonotype was seen only a few times. The CDR3 here is CASSLSGRSRDEQYF. The DNA of the CDR3 is TGTGCCAGCAGTTTAAGCGGGAGGAGTCGGGACGAGCAGTACTTC. The chain has TRBV12-3 or TRBV12-4 and TRBJ2-7; TRBD2 agrees at 9 bases. After removal of 2 bases from V and 5 bases from J, the junction contained 7 bases not matched to a gene. The CDR3 runs to 15 residues.

Points on this clonotype: The conserved phenylalanine or tryptophan is not found at the CDR3 terminus, so this likely reflects a read error. The chain joins TRBV20-1 to TRBJ2-7; possibly TRBD1 for D (5 bases). The CDR3 contains 14 residues. Germline V gene data show CDR1 as DFQATT and CDR2 as SNEGSKA (reference sequence). CDR3 nucleotides: TGCAGTGCCAGAGTCTCGGACAATCTCTACGAGCAGTACCTC. This gives the protein CSARVSDNLYEQYL.

Ten or more counts support this clonotype. The chain links TRBV9 to TRBJ2-7; 7 bases map to TRBD2. J was trimmed by 1 base and V by 2 bases; bases with no gene match: 3. CDR1 SGDLS and CDR2 YYNGEE come from the germline V gene. The CDR3 totals 14 residues. The CDR3 nucleotides are TGTGCCAGCAGCGTCCGGGGGGATTCCTACGAGCAGTACTTC. This codes for CASSVRGDSYEQYF. The entire variable domain, with the rest obtained from reference TRBV9 and TRBJ2-7, is as follows: DSGVTQTPKHLITATGQRVTLRCSPRSGDLSVYWYQQSLDQGLQFLIQYYNGEERAKGNILERFSAQQFPDLHSELNLSSLELGDSALYFCASSVRGDSYEQYFGPGTRLTVT.